These 18 T cell receptor beta chains originate from one sample sequenced in a study of T cells in Graves' hyperthyroidism and ophthalmopathy. TCR beta CDR3 region amplification was performed from RNA transcripts. RT-PCR in the first round (using the HTBI primer set) targeted the TCR CDR3. TCRdb reprocessed the multiplex PCR reads via MiXCR and lists one record per CDR3 protein. The data contain under 450,000 distinct CDR3 sequences, approximately 17% of them singletons. The specimen sequenced was blood. All receptors derive from a woman aged 25 to 39 with Graves' hyperthyroidism that later progressed to Graves' ophthalmopathy.

This clonotype came up many times. The V and J genes are TRBV12-3 or TRBV12-4 and TRBJ2-1; D unresolved. The V end lost 3 bases, the J end lost 0 bases, and 9 bases lay between the germline ends. CDR3 length: 15 residues. This CDR3 reads CASSFNSISYNEQFF. DNA for the CDR3: TGTGCCAGCAGTTTCAATTCGATCTCCTACAATGAGCAGTTCTTC.

The CDR3 spells CASSHPRGGTEAFF. CDR3 in DNA: TGCGCCAGCAGCCATCCCCGGGGGGGTACTGAAGCTTTCTTT. The V and J genes are TRBV4-1 and TRBJ1-1; D possibly corresponds to TRBD1 (5 bases). Germline V gives CDR1 MGHRA, CDR2 YSYEKL. The CDR3 has 14 amino acids. V gave up 3 bases and J gave up 5 bases, with 13 bases separating them.

A few counts support this clonotype. The chain joins TRBV20-1 to TRBJ1-6; the match to TRBD1 covers 7 bases. This CDR3 has 16 amino acids. The germline V gene encodes CDR1 DFQATT and CDR2 SNEGSKA (reference sequence). With V trimmed by 2 bases and J by 6 bases, 10 bases remained unmatched. The DNA of the CDR3 is TGCAGTGCTAGACCCCAGAGACAGGGAACTAATTCACCCCTCCACTTT. The encoded protein is CSARPQRQGTNSPLHF.

In its sample, this clonotype was seen many times. The gene calls are TRBV28 and TRBJ1-1; no clear D gene. The germline V and J ends were trimmed by 6 bases and 0 bases, with 8 bases remaining between them. The CDR3 has 13 amino acids. The V gene's germline CDR1 is MDHEN and CDR2 SYDVKM. The CDR3 loop reads CASRLSLNTEAFF. The CDR3 DNA sequence: TGTGCCAGCAGACTTTCCCTGAACACTGAAGCTTTCTTT.

Comments on this clonotype: Since a much larger clone is just one base distant, this may be a read error. V gene TRBV7-9 combines with J gene TRBJ1-1, with D unclear. V was trimmed by 5 bases and J by 0 bases, leaving 19 bases between them. Germline V gives CDR1 SEHNR, CDR2 FQNEAQ (reference sequence). The CDR3 length is 17 residues. CDR3 amino acids: CASSLREGQTMNTEAFF. The CDR3 DNA reads as TGTGCCAGCAGCCTAAGAGAGGGTCAGACCATGAACACTGAAGCTTTCTTT.

V usage is TRBV4-1 and J usage is TRBJ2-7, with D uncertain. The V gene lost 0 bases and the J gene lost 5 bases, with 17 bases spanning the gap. Germline loops: CDR1 MGHRA, CDR2 YSYEKL. The CDR3 is 16 residues long. The chain's CDR3 is CASSQEARSLGHEQYF. In DNA, the CDR3 is TGCGCCAGCAGCCAAGAGGCCAGGTCGCTAGGCCACGAGCAGTACTTC.

Points on this clonotype: A much larger clone lies one base from this, so it may be a read error. This chain links TRBV19 with TRBJ1-1, with D possibly matching TRBD1 (6 bases). The CDR3 spans 13 residues. CDR1 LNHDA and CDR2 SQIVND come from the germline V gene (reference sequence). The CDR3 coding sequence is TGTGCCAGTAGAGACGGAGGGGACACTGAAGCTCTCTTT. It translates to CASRDGGDTEALF.

The table lists this clonotype with a few counts. The J gene is TRBJ1-4, the V gene TRBV3-1, with 7 nucleotides matching TRBD1. CDR1 is LGHDT and CDR2 is YNNKEL in the germline V gene (reference sequence). Germline trimming cut 2 bases from V and 3 bases from J; bases unmatched to any gene: 3. The CDR3 is 15 amino acids. In DNA form, the CDR3 reads TGTGCCAGCAGCCAACTCGGGACAGCTAATGAAAAACTGTTTTTT. Its protein is CASSQLGTANEKLFF. The whole variable domain, filled in from reference TRBV3-1 and TRBJ1-4, reads DTAVSQTPKYLVTQMGNDKSIKCEQNLGHDTMYWYKQDSKKFLKIMFSYNNKELIINETVPNRFSPKSPDKAHLNLHINSLELGDSAVYFCASSQLGTANEKLFFGSGTQLSVL.

This clonotype was counted only a few times. For the CDR3, the DNA is TGCGCCAGCAGGGACTACCGAGTCACAGATACGCAGTATTTT. Protein: CASRDYRVTDTQYF. V gene TRBV10-2 combines with J gene TRBJ2-3, with TRBD2 as a possible D gene (6 bases). The germline CDR1 and CDR2 sequences are WSHSY and SAAADI. CDR3 length: 14 amino acids. V lost 6 bases, J lost 2 bases, and 12 bases lay in between.

The chain employs TRBV2 and TRBJ1-1; D unresolved. Germline V gene data show CDR1 as SNHLY and CDR2 as FYNNEI. The V end was cut by 6 bases, the J end by 13 bases, with 18 bases between. The CDR3 spans 12 residues. CDR3 region: CASSRVLGLVFF. In nucleotides, the CDR3 is TGTGCCAGCAGCCGGGTCCTAGGATTGGTTTTCTTT.

This clonotype was recorded at least ten times. The V and J genes are TRBV29-1 and TRBJ1-2, with D tentatively TRBD1 (6 bases). CDR3 length: 13 residues. Germline V gene data show CDR1 as SQVTM and CDR2 as ANQGSEA. Trimming took off 0 bases at V and 7 bases at J, with 12 bases between the two ends. For the CDR3, the DNA is TGCAGCGTTGAAGAACAGGGAGCTAGTGGCTACACCTTC. Protein product: CSVEEQGASGYTF.

The chain is built from TRBV6-2 or TRBV6-3 and TRBJ1-6; D gene ambiguous. This CDR3 has 11 residues. The germline CDR1 and CDR2 sequences are MNHEY and SVGEGT. Trimming left V 5 bases short and J 14 bases short, with 10 bases between. The CDR3: CASSGRMALHF. In nucleotides, the CDR3 is TGTGCCAGCAGTGGCCGAATGGCCCTCCACTTT.

The chain couples TRBV3-1 to TRBJ2-7; 12 nucleotides match TRBD2. This CDR3 comprises 15 residues. Germline lookup yields CDR1 LGHDT and CDR2 YNNKEL (reference sequence). Trimming at V came to 8 bases and at J to 4 bases, leaving 9 bases not matched to a gene. CDR3 sequence: CASARRTSGTYEQYF. Written as DNA, the CDR3 is TGTGCCAGCGCTAGACGGACTAGCGGGACTTACGAGCAGTACTTC.

In its sample, this clonotype was seen many times. The rearrangement uses TRBV9 and TRBJ1-2; perhaps TRBD1 as D (6 bases). The length of the CDR3 is 13 residues. CDR1 and CDR2 from the germline V gene are SGDLS and YYNGEE. V lost 4 bases, J lost 11 bases, and 18 bases lay in between. The CDR3: CASSQGTGPNYTF. CDR3 coding DNA: TGTGCCAGCAGCCAAGGAACAGGGCCTAATTACACCTTC.

There are a few counts of this clonotype. The chain carries TRBV28 and TRBJ2-3, with D unresolved. Per the germline V gene, CDR1 is MDHEN and CDR2 is SYDVKM. The CDR3 contains 16 residues. The V end was cut by 4 bases, the J end by 7 bases, with 21 bases between. CDR3 region: CASSSRRGNVLYTQYF. CDR3 nucleotides: TGTGCCAGCAGTTCTCGCCGAGGAAATGTTTTGTATACGCAGTATTTT. Combining the CDR3 with reference TRBV28 and TRBJ2-3 gives the whole variable domain DVKVTQSSRYLVKRTGEKVFLECVQDMDHENMFWYRQDPGLGLRLIYFSYDVKMKEKGDIPEGYSVSREKKERFSLILESASTNQTSMYLCASSSRRGNVLYTQYFGPGTRLTVL.

The chain links TRBV20-1 to TRBJ1-3; D remains unclear. This CDR3 region has 17 residues. The germline V gene has CDR1 DFQATT and CDR2 SNEGSKA (reference sequence). Trimming cost V 5 bases and J 0 bases, with 20 bases left between them. CDR3 residues: CSASKDGRESSGNTIYF. The CDR3 DNA reads TGCAGTGCTTCCAAGGACGGCCGTGAGAGCTCTGGAAACACCATATATTTT.

Many counts were recorded for this clonotype. The V and J genes are TRBV18 and TRBJ1-1; 7 bases align to TRBD1. This CDR3 is built from 13 residues. Germline trimming cut 2 bases from V and 6 bases from J; bases unmatched to any gene: 3. CDR1 and CDR2 from the germline V gene are KGHSH and LQKENI. The CDR3 region is CASSPTGQAEAFF. The CDR3, as DNA: TGTGCCAGCTCACCAACCGGACAGGCTGAAGCTTTCTTT.

Many counts were recorded for this clonotype. As DNA, the CDR3 is TGTGCCTGGAGTATAGGGTTCTTCAATGAGCAGTTCTTC. Translated, it gives CAWSIGFFNEQFF. The rearrangement joins TRBV30 to TRBJ2-1; D call uncertain. This CDR3 is built from 13 residues. CDR1 is GTSNPN, CDR2 SVGIG, per germline (reference sequence). Between the trimmed V and J ends, which lost 2 bases and 6 bases, there was a span of 11 bases.